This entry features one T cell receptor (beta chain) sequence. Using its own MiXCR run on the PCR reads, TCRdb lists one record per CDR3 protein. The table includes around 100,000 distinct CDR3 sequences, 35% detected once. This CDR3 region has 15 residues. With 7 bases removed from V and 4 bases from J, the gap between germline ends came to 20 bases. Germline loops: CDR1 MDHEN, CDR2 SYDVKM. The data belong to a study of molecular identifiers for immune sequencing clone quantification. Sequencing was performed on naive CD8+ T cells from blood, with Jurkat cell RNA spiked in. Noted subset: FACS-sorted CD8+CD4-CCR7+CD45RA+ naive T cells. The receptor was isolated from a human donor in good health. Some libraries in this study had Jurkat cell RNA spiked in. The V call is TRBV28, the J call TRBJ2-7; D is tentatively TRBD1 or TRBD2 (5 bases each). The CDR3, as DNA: TGTGCCAGCACCTCACAGGCAGGTTGGGGGTACGAGCAGTACTTC. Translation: CASTSQAGWGYEQYF.